A single sample is the source of the 24 T cell receptor beta chains below, sequenced in a study of blood T cell repertoires in COVID-19. Repertoires were generated with immunoSEQ multiplex PCR, while TCRdb's copy carries only in-frame clones and drops some. The sample lists over 20,000 clones; 83% were seen once. The sequencing sample was made of peripheral blood. Source of these receptors: a man aged 65 to 79 with acute or convalescent COVID-19.

For the CDR3, the DNA is TGCGCCAGCAGCGTGTCCCGGGACAGGGGTACCGGGGAGCTGTTTTTT. The encoded protein is CASSVSRDRGTGELFF. The chain joins TRBV5-1 to TRBJ2-2; 10 bases match TRBD1. The CDR3 sequence is 16 residues long. V gave up 4 bases and J gave up 5 bases; unmatched junction bases: 8. From germline, CDR1 is SGHRS and CDR2 YFSETQ.

This clone was counted once. The CDR3 is CASSRGQGLEQYF. For the CDR3, the DNA is TGTGCCAGCAGCCGGGGACAGGGGCTCGAGCAGTACTTC. The gene calls are TRBV7-9 and TRBJ2-7; TRBD1 agrees at 10 bases. The CDR3 is made up of 13 amino acids. The trim removed 5 bases at V and 6 bases at J, leaving 4 bases unmatched. Germline V gives CDR1 SEHNR, CDR2 FQNEAQ (reference sequence). The full variable domain, its missing parts supplied by reference TRBV7-9 and TRBJ2-7, is DTGVSQNPRHKITKRGQNVTFRCDPISEHNRLYWYRQTLGQGPEFLTYFQNEAQLEKSRLLSDRFSAERPKGSFSTLEIQRTEQGDSAMYLCASSRGQGLEQYFGPGTRLTVT.

V gene TRBV5-1 combines with J gene TRBJ1-1; D is unresolved. The CDR3 sequence is 12 residues long. CDR1 and CDR2 (germline): SGHRS, YFSETQ. Trimming took off 4 bases at V and 7 bases at J, with 11 bases between the two ends. The CDR3 coding sequence is TGCGCCAGCAGCACGATCGAGAGTGAAGCTTTCTTT. It is translated as CASSTIESEAFF.

This sequence joins TRBV3-1 (or the pseudogene TRBV3-2) and TRBJ1-1, with D possibly TRBD1 on 6 matching bases. Trimming cost V 6 bases and J 0 bases, with 11 bases left between them. This CDR3 has 14 residues. Germline V gene data show CDR1 as LGHDT and CDR2 as YNNKEL (reference sequence). DNA of the CDR3: TGTGCCAGCAGGACAGGCCCCATGAACACTGAAGCTTTCTTT. It is translated as CASRTGPMNTEAFF.

J is TRBJ2-1 and V is TRBV7-2; D perhaps matches TRBD1 (5 bases). CDR1 is SGHTA and CDR2 is FQGNSA in the germline V gene. This CDR3 spans 15 amino acids. V shed 1 base and J shed 4 bases, with 11 bases lying between them. CDR3 region: CASSLGQGVYNEQFF. CDR3 nucleotide sequence: TGTGCCAGCAGCTTAGGCCAGGGTGTGTACAATGAGCAGTTCTTC.

This chain links TRBV5-4 with TRBJ1-1; a possible D gene is TRBD1 (6 bases). The CDR3 contains 16 residues. Trimming removed 1 base at V and 3 bases at J, with 16 bases between. The V gene's germline CDR1 is SGHNT and CDR2 YYREEE (reference sequence). In DNA form, the CDR3 reads TGTGCCAGCAGCTTGACCTACAGGGAAGGAGACACTGAAGCTTTCTTT. Protein: CASSLTYREGDTEAFF.

V and J are TRBV25-1 and TRBJ2-1, with TRBD1 as a possible D gene (5 bases). Germline V gene sequence: CDR1 MGHDK, CDR2 SYGVNS. Trimming left V 6 bases short and J 0 bases short, with 9 bases between. The CDR3 totals 14 residues. CDR3 sequence: CASSDRSSYNEQFF. As DNA, the CDR3 is TGTGCCAGCAGCGACAGAAGCTCCTACAATGAGCAGTTCTTC.

The chain combines TRBV28 with TRBJ1-5; D is perhaps TRBD1 (6 bases). V lost 6 bases and J lost 2, with 8 bases in between. CDR3 length equals 13 residues. Germline CDR1 reads MDHEN; CDR2 reads SYDVKM. In DNA form, the CDR3 reads TGTGCCAGCAGCAGGGGCGGCAATCAGCCCCAGCATTTT. It encodes CASSRGGNQPQHF.

V and J are TRBV19 and TRBJ1-2; D unresolved. Germline CDR1 is LNHDA and CDR2 is SQIVND (reference sequence). The CDR3 covers 13 residues. Trimming stripped 7 bases from V and 5 bases from J, with 14 bases between. The CDR3, as DNA: TGTGCCAGTAAAAAGAATGGAGGGTATGGCTACACCTTC. Translation: CASKKNGGYGYTF.

The chain recombines TRBV7-9 with TRBJ2-1; D perhaps matches TRBD2 (6 bases). Per germline, CDR1 SEHNR and CDR2 FQNEAQ (reference sequence). The CDR3 spans 16 residues. V was shortened by 5 bases and J by 0 bases, with 14 bases between the two germline ends. The CDR3 loop reads CASSRRGVSSYNEQFF. CDR3 nucleotide sequence: TGTGCCAGCAGCCGGAGGGGCGTTTCCTCCTACAATGAGCAGTTCTTC.

This clone was seen just once. J is TRBJ1-5 and V is TRBV19; D may be TRBD1 (6 bases). This CDR3 has 14 residues. CDR1 and CDR2 (germline): LNHDA, SQIVND (reference sequence). The germline V and J ends were trimmed by 4 bases and 3 bases, with 10 bases remaining between them. CDR3 residues: CASSTGQFNQPQHF. CDR3 in DNA: TGTGCCAGTAGTACAGGACAGTTCAATCAGCCCCAGCATTTT.

This chain links TRBV6-5 with TRBJ1-2, with a weak D call TRBD1 (6 bases). This CDR3 has 15 residues. Germline lookup yields CDR1 MNHEY and CDR2 SVGAGI. The V end was cut by 5 bases, the J end by 2 bases, with 15 bases between. CDR3 bases: TGTGCCAGCAGTCTCCGTGGGGGCGGCAACTATGGCTACACCTTC. As protein: CASSLRGGGNYGYTF.

The chain combines TRBV5-1 with TRBJ1-2; D is unclear. Germline V gene data show CDR1 as SGHRS and CDR2 as YFSETQ. Trimming pared 4 bases from V and 7 bases from J, leaving 20 bases between. The CDR3 loop spans 15 amino acids. As DNA, the CDR3 is TGCGCCAGCAGCCCGATGCCGCGGCCCTCGGGTGGCTACACCTTC. Its protein product is CASSPMPRPSGGYTF.

The J gene is TRBJ1-2, the V gene TRBV5-1, with D unresolved. V was cut by 6 bases and J by 2 bases, with 14 bases left in between. Germline lookup yields CDR1 SGHRS and CDR2 YFSETQ. The CDR3 is made up of 14 amino acids. Written as DNA, the CDR3 is TGCGCCAGCACGGGTGCCCAAGGCAACTATGGCTACACCTTC. This encodes CASTGAQGNYGYTF.

V gene TRBV4-2 combines with J gene TRBJ1-2; D is perhaps TRBD1 (6 bases). Trimming pared 0 bases from V and 2 bases from J, leaving 10 bases between. The CDR3 loop spans 15 amino acids. Germline V gene sequence: CDR1 LGHNA, CDR2 YNFKEQ. CDR3 in DNA: TGTGCCAGCAGCCAAGATCTAGGACAGAACTATGGCTACACCTTC. Protein product: CASSQDLGQNYGYTF.

The chain combines TRBV15 with TRBJ2-2, with D maybe TRBD1 (6 bases). Trimming cost V 0 bases and J 1 base, with 9 bases left between them. The CDR3 has 16 amino acids. Looked up from germline, CDR1 is LNHNV and CDR2 is YYDKDF (reference sequence). The CDR3 reads CATSRDRRGNTGELFF. DNA of the CDR3: TGTGCCACCAGCAGAGATCGCAGGGGGAACACCGGGGAGCTGTTTTTT.

This chain uses TRBV9 with TRBJ2-3; no firm D call. Germline-derived CDR1 and CDR2 are SGDLS and YYNGEE. V lost 4 bases and J lost 0, with 3 bases in between. The length of the CDR3 is 12 residues. Here the CDR3 DNA reads TGTGCCAGCAGCCTCAGCACAGATACGCAGTATTTT. Translated, it gives CASSLSTDTQYF.

V and J are TRBV6-5 and TRBJ2-6; the D is unclear. V was trimmed by 7 bases and J by 0 bases, leaving 10 bases between them. The CDR3 runs 15 residues. Germline V CDR1 and CDR2: MNHEY, SVGAGI. The CDR3 is CASTKQHSGANVLTF. CDR3 DNA sequence: TGTGCCAGCACCAAACAGCACTCTGGGGCCAACGTCCTGACTTTC.

The genes are TRBV25-1 and TRBJ1-6; 9 nucleotides line up with TRBD1. The CDR3 is made up of 15 amino acids. The J segment lost 7 bases and the V segment lost 4 bases, leaving 5 bases of the junction unmatched. Germline V gives CDR1 MGHDK, CDR2 SYGVNS. This chain's CDR3 is CASSVSGTGNSPLHF. The CDR3 DNA reads as TGTGCCAGCAGTGTATCCGGGACAGGGAATTCACCCCTCCACTTT. Supplemented by reference TRBV25-1 and TRBJ1-6, the full variable domain reads EADIYQTPRYLVIGTGKKITLECSQTMGHDKMYWYQQDPGMELHLIHYSYGVNSTEKGDLSSESTVSRIRTEHFPLTLESARPSHTSQYLCASSVSGTGNSPLHFGNGTRLTVT.

This clone was picked up a small number of times. This CDR3 reads CATRGGRAENEQFF. The CDR3 coding sequence is TGTGCCACTAGGGGCGGGAGGGCTGAAAATGAGCAGTTCTTC. The rearrangement joins TRBV27 to TRBJ2-1; 9 positions match TRBD2. This CDR3 contains 14 residues. CDR1 and CDR2 from the germline V gene are MNHEY and SMNVEV (reference sequence). The V segment lost 10 bases and the J segment 7 bases; nucleotides outside the gene matches: 11.

This rearrangement joins TRBV30 to TRBJ2-2, with 11 bases lining up with TRBD1. V was pared by 5 bases and J by 6 bases, with 2 bases of the junction left unmatched. The CDR3 covers 13 residues. Germline assignment: CDR1 GTSNPN and CDR2 SVGIG (reference sequence). The chain's CDR3 is CAWGQGAAGELFF. The CDR3 nucleotides are TGTGCCTGGGGACAGGGGGCAGCCGGGGAGCTGTTTTTT.

The J gene is TRBJ2-5, the V gene TRBV10-3, with 9 nucleotides matching TRBD2. Germline loops: CDR1 ENHRY, CDR2 SYGVKD. J lost 9 bases, V lost 6 bases, and 11 bases had no gene match. The CDR3 has 14 residues. The CDR3 coding sequence is TGTGCCATCAGACCTTCACTAGCGGGTGGGGCCCAGTACTTC. The encoded protein is CAIRPSLAGGAQYF.

The chain combines TRBV6-1 with TRBJ2-7, with D unclear. This CDR3 spans 14 amino acids. The germline V and J ends were trimmed by 4 bases and 3 bases, with 13 bases remaining between them. Per the germline V gene, CDR1 is MNHNS and CDR2 is SASEGT. The DNA of the CDR3 is TGTGCCAGCAGTGGAGCAATTAGTCACTACGAGCAGTACTTC. Protein: CASSGAISHYEQYF.

V usage is TRBV7-9 and J usage is TRBJ1-4; D might be TRBD1 (6 bases). The germline CDR1 and CDR2 sequences are SEHNR and FQNEAQ (reference sequence). Trimming left V 6 bases short and J 5 bases short, with 13 bases between. The CDR3 is 14 residues long. The CDR3 is CASSWNRENEKLFF. Written as DNA, the CDR3 is TGTGCCAGCAGTTGGAACAGGGAAAATGAAAAACTGTTTTTT.